Sequencing of this T cell receptor beta chain was carried out in a study of T cells after posttransplantation cyclophosphamide. Controls had myeloablative marrow grafts with methotrexate and calcineurin inhibitor, sampled at 1 year. Study-level results: Donor-recipient repertoire similarity was low at 1-2 months, rising over year one.

Sequenced by immunoSEQ multiplex PCR; TCRdb stores in-frame clones only, minus some. The table has about 9,800 clones, around 92% seen once. With 5 bases removed from V and 1 base from J, the gap between germline ends came to 20 bases. The CDR3 is 17 residues long. Germline V gene lookup returns CDR1 SGHVS and CDR2 FQNEAQ. Details on this clone: What it binds is not known.

The sequencing here drew on PBMCs, taken roughly 460 days after allogeneic stem cell transplant with calcineurin inhibitor and methotrexate. The J gene is TRBJ1-1, the V gene TRBV7-8; no definite D call. This clonotype originated in a male patient in his forties or fifties who received an allogeneic stem cell transplant from an unrelated donor, was CMV-positive, and had chronic GVHD only. Some T cells may be supplied by the graft donor. The CDR3 loop reads CASSLGSAVMKNTEAFF. In DNA, the CDR3 is TGTGCCAGCAGCCTAGGGTCGGCGGTGATGAAGAACACTGAAGCTTTCTTT.